The next 29 T cell receptor beta chains were all read from a single sample in a study of coeliac disease. Measured with immunoSEQ multiplex PCR; TCRdb has only the in-frame clones, and not every one. The sample carries 4,000 to 6,000 clones, 60% to 65% recorded once. The source material was lamina propria lymphocytes from the gut. These receptors all come from a woman aged 70 to 79 with celiac disease.

The count of this clone is one. The chain links TRBV15 to TRBJ2-1; 7 bases align to TRBD1. The CDR3 is 16 residues long. With 0 bases clipped from V and 0 bases from J, the junction kept 2 bases outside the gene matches. Germline-derived CDR1 and CDR2 are LNHNV and YYDKDF (reference sequence). CDR3 protein: CATSRDRQGSYNEQFF. The CDR3 DNA follows: TGTGCCACCAGCAGAGATCGACAGGGCTCCTACAATGAGCAGTTCTTC.

This clone was detected a few times. This chain uses TRBV11-2 with TRBJ2-1; TRBD2 is a possible D gene (6 bases). The CDR3 covers 15 residues. The germline V gene encodes CDR1 SGHAT and CDR2 FQNNGV. Trimming removed 6 bases from V and 4 bases from J, with 16 bases in between. CDR3 region: CASRGGNRLYNEQFF. DNA of the CDR3: TGTGCCAGCAGGGGAGGCAACAGACTTTACAATGAGCAGTTCTTC.

This sequence joins TRBV4-1 and TRBJ2-5; 11 bases agree with TRBD1. J lost 4 bases, V lost 4 bases, and 5 bases had no gene match. The V gene's germline CDR1 is MGHRA and CDR2 YSYEKL. The CDR3 is 15 residues long. Written as DNA, the CDR3 is TGCGCCAGCAGCCCCTGGACAGGGGGCGGAGAGACCCAGTACTTC. Amino acid sequence: CASSPWTGGGETQYF.

This sequence joins TRBV5-1 and TRBJ1-1, with a possible D match to TRBD1 (5 bases). This CDR3 has 12 residues. Trimming stripped 2 bases from V and 5 bases from J, with 7 bases between. From germline, CDR1 is SGHRS and CDR2 YFSETQ. This CDR3 reads CASSFGGTEAFF. CDR3 DNA: TGCGCCAGCAGCTTCGGGGGAACTGAAGCTTTCTTT.

The count of this clone is one. V is TRBV5-1 and J is TRBJ2-1; 7 bases are shared with TRBD2. The CDR3 length is 15 residues. V gave up 2 bases and J gave up 4 bases; unmatched junction bases: 6. Looked up from germline, CDR1 is SGHRS and CDR2 is YFSETQ. The DNA for the CDR3 is TGCGCCAGCAGCTTCGAAGCGGGGAATTACAATGAGCAGTTCTTC. Translated: CASSFEAGNYNEQFF.

The chain links TRBV25-1 to TRBJ2-3, with D perhaps TRBD2 (6 bases). V lost 4 bases and J lost 8, with 13 bases in between. Per germline, CDR1 MGHDK and CDR2 SYGVNS. The CDR3 sequence is 13 residues long. CDR3 sequence: CASSVGMGGTQYF. The DNA for the CDR3 is TGTGCCAGCAGTGTAGGGATGGGGGGTACGCAGTATTTT.

This rearrangement joins TRBV10-1 to TRBJ2-3, with D unresolved. Germline loops: CDR1 WNHNN, CDR2 SYGVQD (reference sequence). V was clipped by 0 bases and J by 4 bases, with 11 bases between them. The CDR3 length is 15 residues. Here the CDR3 DNA reads TGCGCCAGCAGTGAGTCTTTTAGCCGCTCAGATACGCAGTATTTT. Protein: CASSESFSRSDTQYF.

The DNA of the CDR3 is TGTGCCAGCAGCTTATCGGACAGGAACCTCGAGGGCTACACCTTC. This gives the protein CASSLSDRNLEGYTF. This sequence joins TRBV7-9 and TRBJ1-2, with 7 bases lining up with TRBD1. Trimming at V came to 2 bases and at J to 8 bases, leaving 11 bases not matched to a gene. There are 15 residues in the CDR3. The V gene's germline CDR1 is SEHNR and CDR2 FQNEAQ (reference sequence).

The V and J genes are TRBV5-1 and TRBJ2-4; 12 nucleotides align to TRBD1. Germline V gives CDR1 SGHRS, CDR2 YFSETQ. V trimming: 2 bases; J trimming: 3 bases; junction bases outside the gene matches: 9. There are 18 residues in the CDR3. The CDR3 reads CASSFPGTGGADKNIQYF. The CDR3 DNA is TGCGCCAGCAGCTTCCCCGGGACAGGGGGCGCAGACAAAAACATTCAGTACTTC.

In its sample, this clone was seen a few times. The chain couples TRBV4-1 to TRBJ1-1; TRBD1 matches 8 bases. The V gene end was trimmed by 1 base and the J gene end by 5 bases; junction bases not matched to a gene: 9. The CDR3 has 16 residues. CDR1 is MGHRA and CDR2 is YSYEKL in the germline V gene. The CDR3 bases are TGCGCCAGCAGCCAAGGGCAGGGGGCACTATTTACTGAAGCTTTCTTT. Translating gives CASSQGQGALFTEAFF.

The rearrangement uses TRBV23-1 and TRBJ1-5, with D unclear. TRBV23-1 qualifies as an ORF whose function is uncertain. This CDR3 is 11 amino acids long. V was trimmed by 6 bases and J by 7 bases, leaving 7 bases between them. CDR3 sequence reads: CASSPFQPQHF. The CDR3 DNA follows: TGCGCCAGCAGCCCTTTCCAGCCCCAGCATTTT.

The sample holds a few counts of this clone. The V call is TRBV30, the J call TRBJ1-2, with D tentatively TRBD1 (5 bases). CDR1 GTSNPN and CDR2 SVGIG come from the germline V gene (reference sequence). V lost 3 bases to trimming and J lost 3 bases, with 11 bases between them. The CDR3 spans 13 residues. The CDR3 loop reads CAWSEGTHYGYTF. The CDR3, as DNA: TGTGCCTGGAGCGAAGGGACTCACTATGGCTACACCTTC. The complete variable domain, with remaining parts taken from reference TRBV30 and TRBJ1-2, reads SQTIHQWPATLVQPVGSPLSLECTVEGTSNPNLYWYRQAAGRGLQLLFYSVGIGQISSEVPQNLSASRPQDRQFILSSKKLLLSDSGFYLCAWSEGTHYGYTFGSGTRLTVV.

The V gene is TRBV19, the J gene TRBJ1-4; 12 bases agree with TRBD1. The trim removed 5 bases at V and 8 bases at J, leaving 3 bases unmatched. This CDR3 comprises 14 residues. Germline CDR1 LNHDA, CDR2 SQIVND (reference sequence). The CDR3 region is CASSRDRGREKLFF. As DNA, the CDR3 is TGTGCCAGTAGTCGGGACAGGGGGCGAGAAAAACTGTTTTTT.

This CDR3 is CASSPPGLSLMGSSYEQYF. CDR3 in DNA: TGTGCCAGCTCACCCCCGGGGTTAAGCCTGATGGGGAGCTCCTACGAGCAGTACTTC. This chain connects TRBV18 to TRBJ2-7; D is perhaps TRBD2 (5 bases). The CDR3 extends over 19 amino acids. CDR1 and CDR2 from the germline V gene are KGHSH and LQKENI. V lost 3 bases, J lost 0 bases, and 24 bases lay in between.

This clone has more than one count but fewer than ten. The chain joins TRBV6-6 to TRBJ2-7; D is possibly TRBD1 (6 bases). This CDR3 region has 15 residues. The V gene lost 5 bases and the J gene lost 6 bases, with 20 bases spanning the gap. CDR1 is MNHNY and CDR2 is SVGAGI in the germline V gene (reference sequence). DNA for the CDR3: TGTGCCAGCAGTCCCGGCGACAGGACGGTGGGCGAGCAGTACTTC. Encoded protein: CASSPGDRTVGEQYF.

V usage is TRBV6-5 and J usage is TRBJ1-6; possible D gene TRBD1, 6 bases. The CDR3 contains 15 residues. Germline lookup yields CDR1 MNHEY and CDR2 SVGAGI. V gave up 2 bases and J gave up 7 bases, with 12 bases separating them. The CDR3 region is CASSYQGKANSPLHF. The CDR3 nucleotides read TGTGCCAGCAGTTACCAGGGGAAGGCAAATTCACCCCTCCACTTT.

A single count supports this clone. The genes are TRBV5-5 and TRBJ2-5, with a possible D match to TRBD2 (6 bases). This CDR3 has 14 residues. Trimming left V 4 bases short and J 5 bases short, with 15 bases between. Germline loops: CDR1 SGHKS, CDR2 YYEKEE (reference sequence). The DNA for the CDR3 is TGTGCCAGCAGCCAACAGGTCGGAGGGGAGACCCAGTACTTC. It is translated as CASSQQVGGETQYF.

The chain has TRBV5-8 and TRBJ1-1; D perhaps matches TRBD1 (6 bases). V lost 4 bases to trimming and J lost 8 bases, with 15 bases between them. Germline V gives CDR1 SGHTS, CDR2 YDEGEE. The length of the CDR3 is 13 residues. The DNA of the CDR3 is TGTGCCAGCAGCCCCTCGACCGGGACAGAAGCTTTCTTT. Its translation: CASSPSTGTEAFF.

V usage is TRBV7-2 and J usage is TRBJ2-5, with TRBD2 matching over 10 bases. V lost 5 bases, J lost 5 bases, and 8 bases stayed unmatched. This CDR3 has 15 residues. Germline V gene sequence: CDR1 SGHTA, CDR2 FQGNSA. CDR3 nucleotides: TGTGCCAGCAGCCTAAGAACTAGCGGGGTGGAGACCCAGTACTTC. It encodes CASSLRTSGVETQYF.

In its sample, this clone was seen a few times. V is TRBV7-9 and J is TRBJ2-3, with TRBD1 identical over 8 bases. CDR1 and CDR2 from the germline V gene are SEHNR and FQNEAQ (reference sequence). The CDR3 has 16 residues. Trimming cost V 5 bases and J 2 bases; bases outside gene matches: 9. For the CDR3, the DNA is TGTGCCAGCAGCCCCCTCACAGGGGGGATCACAGATACGCAGTATTTT. Translated: CASSPLTGGITDTQYF.

Here the CDR3 DNA reads TGTGCCACCAGCAGAGGTGACAGGGGGAGCACAGATACGCAGTATTTT. Translating it yields CATSRGDRGSTDTQYF. This chain links TRBV15 with TRBJ2-3, with 9 bases lining up with TRBD1. The ends lost 1 base at V and 0 bases at J; junction bases unmatched: 2. The CDR3 loop spans 16 amino acids. Germline CDR1 reads LNHNV; CDR2 reads YYDKDF (reference sequence). Drawing the rest from reference TRBV15 and TRBJ2-3, the complete variable domain is DAMVIQNPRYQVTQFGKPVTLSCSQTLNHNVMYWYQQKSSQAPKLLFHYYDKDFNNEADTPDNFQSRRPNTSFCFLDIRSPGLGDTAMYLCATSRGDRGSTDTQYFGPGTRLTVL.

The V and J genes are TRBV4-2 and TRBJ2-1, with 8 bases that match TRBD2. The germline gives CDR1 LGHNA, CDR2 YNFKEQ. The CDR3 is made up of 16 amino acids. Losses at the gene ends were 1 base for V and 1 base for J; bases not matched to a gene: 3. The CDR3 region has the DNA TGTGCCAGCAGCCAAGCCCGGGGGGGGTCCTACAATGAGCAGTTCTTC. Its translation is CASSQARGGSYNEQFF.

The chain links TRBV28 to TRBJ2-1; D might be TRBD2 (6 bases). This CDR3 has 15 amino acids. Germline CDR1 is MDHEN and CDR2 is SYDVKM. V was pared by 8 bases and J by 3 bases, with 17 bases between. The CDR3 loop reads CASQMLEEGYNEQFF. CDR3 in DNA: TGTGCCAGCCAGATGTTGGAGGAGGGCTACAATGAGCAGTTCTTC.

The genes are TRBV6-8 and TRBJ2-7; TRBD1 matches 11 bases. This CDR3 has 15 residues. Germline V CDR1 and CDR2: MNHGY, SAAAGT. With V trimmed by 5 bases and J by 1 base, 4 bases remained unmatched. The CDR3 region is CASSEGTGGSYEQYF. The CDR3 DNA follows: TGTGCCAGCAGTGAAGGGACAGGGGGGTCCTACGAGCAGTACTTC.

V gene TRBV27 combines with J gene TRBJ2-3; no definite D call. Trimming took off 3 bases at V and 2 bases at J, with 9 bases between the two ends. Germline values: CDR1 MNHEY, CDR2 SMNVEV (reference sequence). This CDR3 has 14 residues. CDR3 nucleotides: TGTGCCAGCAGTTTTTCAGTATCCACAGATACGCAGTATTTT. Its protein product is CASSFSVSTDTQYF.

The V and J genes are TRBV15 and TRBJ2-7; D perhaps matches TRBD2 (5 bases). Trimming cost V 6 bases and J 3 bases, with 18 bases left between them. The CDR3 runs 15 residues. Germline V gene sequence: CDR1 LNHNV, CDR2 YYDKDF (reference sequence). The CDR3 is CATREEDGLNYEQYF. The CDR3 DNA reads TGTGCCACCAGGGAGGAGGATGGACTCAACTACGAGCAGTACTTC.

This clone has only a few counts. V gene TRBV28 combines with J gene TRBJ2-5; maybe TRBD1 (6 bases). V was clipped by 2 bases and J by 4 bases, with 14 bases between them. Germline CDR1 is MDHEN and CDR2 is SYDVKM. CDR3 size: 15 residues. The CDR3 coding sequence is TGTGCCAGCAGTTTAACAAGGGGGTTGATAGAGACCCAGTACTTC. Its translation: CASSLTRGLIETQYF.

The chain links TRBV7-2 to TRBJ1-1; no reliable D call. Germline V gene sequence: CDR1 SGHTA, CDR2 FQGNSA. V was clipped by 1 base and J by 3 bases, with 9 bases between them. The CDR3 is 14 amino acids. CDR3 nucleotides: TGTGCCAGCAGCTTAGTATACCGGGACACTGAAGCTTTCTTT. Residues: CASSLVYRDTEAFF.

The chain recombines TRBV5-1 with TRBJ2-3; D is undetermined. The CDR3 is made up of 13 amino acids. CDR1 is SGHRS and CDR2 is YFSETQ in the germline V gene. Trimming cost V 6 bases and J 1 base, with 9 bases left between them. The CDR3 DNA is TGCGCCAGCACACTTTCTGGCACAGATACGCAGTATTTT. Translation gives CASTLSGTDTQYF.